This TCR beta chain comes out of a study of OX40 agonist ivuxolimab in advanced cancers. Study as a whole: Patients enrolled in dose escalation were diagnosed with hepatocellular carcinoma, melanoma, renal cell or head and neck cancer. Study outcomes and limitations: By week 6 at 0.1 to 3.0 mg/kg, blood CD4+ and CD8+ T cells had expanded clonally. Researchers report that CD8+ T cells had, on average, more expanded clones than CD4+.

V lost 5 bases, J lost 3 bases, and 11 bases lay in between. The germline V gene has CDR1 SGHRS and CDR2 YFSETQ. CDR3 length equals 14 residues. A history of autoimmune disease or systemic immunosuppression excluded patients. This clone has more than one count but fewer than ten. The antigen remains unidentified. The data were produced by immunoSEQ multiplex PCR, yet TCRdb's version contains in-frame clones alone and is incomplete. The profile shows fewer than 75,000 clones, roughly 90% of them singletons. This chain joins TRBV5-1 and TRBJ2-2; a possible D gene is TRBD2 (6 bases). This TCR came from an adult with an advanced solid tumor such as melanoma, head and neck, liver or kidney cancer. The sequencing used CD4+ or CD8+ T cells sorted from blood, collected in a trial of the OX40 agonist ivuxolimab. CDR3 in amino acids: CASRVGLDTGELFF. Written as DNA, the CDR3 is TGCGCCAGCAGGGTGGGACTCGACACCGGGGAGCTGTTTTTT.